One sample yielded the 24 T cell receptor beta chains listed below, sequenced in a study of shared clonotypes between healthy human individuals. Assay: immunoSEQ multiplex PCR; the TCRdb copy retains only in-frame clones and omits some. The sample records fewer than 1.6 million clones, 97% to 99% being singletons. The sample comprised naive CD4+ T cells sorted from blood. Sample subset: CD45RA+ positively selected. Receptors originate from a man aged 25-45 years in good health.

This clone was seen once. The J gene is TRBJ2-1, the V gene TRBV7-6; 14 bases match TRBD2. This CDR3 has 15 residues. Germline V gene lookup returns CDR1 SGHVS and CDR2 FNYEAQ. The J segment lost 8 bases and the V segment lost 5 bases, leaving 5 bases of the junction unmatched. CDR3 loop: CASSLGTSGGDEQFF. DNA for the CDR3: TGTGCCAGCAGCCTAGGGACTAGCGGGGGCGATGAGCAGTTCTTC.

The rearrangement uses TRBV19 and TRBJ2-7; D may be TRBD2 (6 bases). CDR1 is LNHDA, CDR2 SQIVND, per germline (reference sequence). CDR3 length: 16 amino acids. The V and J ends lost 4 bases and 0 bases respectively, with 16 bases between them. CDR3 sequence: CASSTLAGTSSYEQYF. DNA for the CDR3: TGTGCCAGTAGTACGTTGGCGGGGACCTCCTCCTACGAGCAGTACTTC.

CDR3 coding DNA: TGTGCCAGCAGTGACTGGGGGAAAAACATTCAGTACTTC. Translating it yields CASSDWGKNIQYF. This chain connects TRBV2 to TRBJ2-4, with D perhaps matching TRBD1 or TRBD2 (5 bases each). CDR3 size: 13 residues. CDR1 and CDR2 (germline): SNHLY, FYNNEI. V was trimmed by 3 bases and J by 4 bases, leaving 7 bases between them. The complete variable domain, with remaining parts taken from reference TRBV2 and TRBJ2-4, reads EPEVTQTPSHQVTQMGQEVILRCVPISNHLYFYWYRQILGQKVEFLVSFYNNEISEKSEIFDDQFSVERPDGSNFTLKIRSTKLEDSAMYFCASSDWGKNIQYFGAGTRLSVL.

The rearrangement links TRBV10-2 to TRBJ2-1; 7 nucleotides match TRBD2. CDR1 is WSHSY and CDR2 is SAAADI in the germline V gene. The V segment lost 8 bases and the J segment 6 bases; nucleotides outside the gene matches: 4. This CDR3 is 12 amino acids long. CDR3 DNA sequence: TGCGCCAGCGGGAGGGACCCCAATGAGCAGTTCTTC. Translating gives CASGRDPNEQFF.

This chain connects TRBV29-1 to TRBJ2-4; the match to TRBD2 covers 7 bases. The CDR3 consists of 12 residues. The germline V gene has CDR1 SQVTM and CDR2 ANQGSEA. V shed 7 bases and J 5 bases; nucleotides not matched to a gene: 5. DNA for the CDR3: TGCAGCGCCGGGGGGAGGGAAAACATTCAGTACTTC. This encodes CSAGGRENIQYF. Filled out from reference TRBV29-1 and TRBJ2-4, the complete variable domain reads SAVISQKPSRDICQRGTSLTIQCQVDSQVTMMFWYRQQPGQSLTLIATANQGSEATYESGFVIDKFPISRPNLTFSTLTVSNMSPEDSSIYLCSAGGRENIQYFGAGTRLSVL.

The chain joins TRBV2 to TRBJ2-5; either TRBD1 or TRBD2 may supply D (5 bases each). V lost 7 bases, J lost 4 bases, and 19 bases lay in between. CDR3 length: 15 residues. The germline V gene has CDR1 SNHLY and CDR2 FYNNEI. DNA of the CDR3: TGTGCCAGCACTTGGGACCAAATACCTCGAGAGACCCAGTACTTC. Translation: CASTWDQIPRETQYF.

The chain joins TRBV30 to TRBJ1-4; no clear D. The CDR3 contains 11 residues. The germline gives CDR1 GTSNPN, CDR2 SVGIG (reference sequence). The ends were cut back, 1 base at V and 9 bases at J, with 6 bases in the middle. The CDR3 DNA is TGTGCCTGGAGTGACCCACAAAAACTGTTTTTT. Amino acids: CAWSDPQKLFF.

This chain uses TRBV5-6 with TRBJ1-4; TRBD1 might be the D (6 bases). The CDR3 is made up of 16 amino acids. V was clipped by 1 base and J by 7 bases, with 17 bases between them. From germline, CDR1 is SGHDT and CDR2 YYEEEE. The CDR3 DNA reads TGTGCCAGCAGCTTGCTCTTGAGGGGGGAGAGTGAAAAACTGTTTTTT. It encodes CASSLLLRGESEKLFF.

The rearrangement joins TRBV10-3 to TRBJ2-2; D is undetermined. The CDR3 runs to 12 residues. The ends were cut back, 11 bases at V and 3 bases at J, with 10 bases in the middle. Looked up from germline, CDR1 is ENHRY and CDR2 is SYGVKD. The CDR3 bases are TGTGCCCACGGGTTTGACACCGGGGAGCTGTTTTTT. Its translation: CAHGFDTGELFF.

The J gene is TRBJ1-3, the V gene TRBV5-1; no clear D gene. Germline values: CDR1 SGHRS, CDR2 YFSETQ. The CDR3 runs to 16 residues. V was cut by 4 bases and J by 0 bases, with 14 bases left in between. CDR3 sequence (DNA): TGCGCCAGCAGCATGGGCCCCCAGAGCTCTGGAAACACCATATATTTT. Its protein is CASSMGPQSSGNTIYF.

This clone was observed a single time. The J gene is TRBJ2-2, the V gene TRBV29-1; D may be TRBD1 (6 bases). V was shortened by 6 bases and J by 6 bases, with 11 bases between the two germline ends. Germline CDR1 is SQVTM and CDR2 is ANQGSEA. The CDR3 runs to 12 residues. CDR3 protein: CSVADRSGELFF. The CDR3 DNA sequence: TGCAGCGTCGCGGACAGATCCGGGGAGCTGTTTTTT.

V gene TRBV5-5 combines with J gene TRBJ1-5, with D perhaps matching TRBD1 (5 bases). This CDR3 comprises 16 residues. Trimming removed 1 base at V and 6 bases at J, with 17 bases between. CDR1 SGHKS and CDR2 YYEKEE come from the germline V gene (reference sequence). CDR3 sequence reads: CASSLLPGATGQPQHF. DNA for the CDR3: TGTGCCAGCAGCTTGTTGCCCGGGGCCACCGGTCAGCCCCAGCATTTT. Based on the CDR3 plus reference TRBV5-5 and TRBJ1-5, the full variable domain is DAGVTQSPTHLIKTRGQQVTLRCSPISGHKSVSWYQQVLGQGPQFIFQYYEKEERGRGNFPDRFSARQFPNYSSELNVNALLLGDSALYLCASSLLPGATGQPQHFGDGTRLSIL.

The gene calls are TRBV18 and TRBJ2-2; unclear D gene. From germline, CDR1 is KGHSH and CDR2 LQKENI. V was pared by 1 base and J by 3 bases, with 15 bases between. The CDR3 is made up of 17 amino acids. CDR3 sequence: CASSPLGPPRHTGELFF. CDR3 bases: TGTGCCAGCTCACCACTAGGCCCACCTCGCCACACCGGGGAGCTGTTTTTT.

The rearrangement joins TRBV5-1 to TRBJ1-2, with D hard to call. This CDR3 region has 14 residues. Germline V CDR1 and CDR2: SGHRS, YFSETQ. V lost 1 base, J lost 4 bases, and 11 bases lay in between. In DNA form, the CDR3 reads TGCGCCAGCAGCTTGTATGAGGGTTTCTATGGCTACACCTTC. This codes for CASSLYEGFYGYTF.

The gene calls are TRBV20-1 and TRBJ1-1; D is possibly TRBD1 (6 bases). Germline V CDR1 and CDR2: DFQATT, SNEGSKA (reference sequence). CDR3 length equals 11 residues. The germline V and J ends were trimmed by 8 bases and 2 bases, with 9 bases remaining between them. Here the CDR3 DNA reads TGCAGTATGGACAGTAACACTGAAGCTTTCTTT. Amino acids: CSMDSNTEAFF.

CDR3 nucleotide sequence: TGTGCCAGCAGTGCCGGACCTAGAACCGGGGAGCTGTTTTTT. Protein product: CASSAGPRTGELFF. The V call is TRBV25-1, the J call TRBJ2-2; D not resolved. The CDR3 has 14 amino acids. Germline-derived CDR1 and CDR2 are MGHDK and SYGVNS. V lost 4 bases, J lost 5 bases, and 11 bases lay in between.

This chain uses TRBV4-3 with TRBJ2-7; D is unclear. The germline V gene encodes CDR1 LGHNA and CDR2 YSLEER. The CDR3 sequence is 16 residues long. Trimming left V 0 bases short and J 0 bases short, with 12 bases between. This chain's CDR3 is CASSQDLELLSYEQYF. The CDR3 DNA reads TGCGCCAGCAGCCAAGATCTTGAACTACTCTCCTACGAGCAGTACTTC.

In regard to this clone: Different DNA sequences within this sample yield the same CDR3. V and J are TRBV28 and TRBJ2-6, with D tentatively TRBD2 (5 bases). Per the germline V gene, CDR1 is MDHEN and CDR2 is SYDVKM. V dropped 5 bases and J dropped 0 bases, with 5 bases sitting between them. The CDR3 runs 14 residues. The CDR3 sequence: CASSRGSGANVLTF. In DNA, the CDR3 is TGTGCCAGCAGTCGGGGCTCTGGGGCCAACGTCCTGACTTTC.

As for this clone: The same CDR3 also results from other DNA sequences found in this sample. The chain uses TRBV28 and TRBJ1-5; 9 bases map to TRBD1. With 4 bases clipped from V and 3 bases from J, the junction kept 4 bases outside the gene matches. Germline V gene sequence: CDR1 MDHEN, CDR2 SYDVKM. CDR3 length: 15 residues. CDR3 in amino acids: CASSWGTGNNQPQHF. In DNA, the CDR3 is TGTGCCAGCAGTTGGGGGACAGGGAACAATCAGCCCCAGCATTTT.

The chain has TRBV14 and TRBJ2-3; D not certain. V dropped 2 bases and J dropped 1 base, with 10 bases sitting between them. The CDR3 spans 15 residues. The germline CDR1 and CDR2 sequences are SGHDN and FVKESK. CDR3 coding DNA: TGTGCCAGCAGCCAATTCCCGTTAGGCACAGATACGCAGTATTTT. Its protein is CASSQFPLGTDTQYF.

The V call is TRBV7-6, the J call TRBJ2-2, with 10 bases identical to TRBD2. The length of the CDR3 is 15 residues. From germline, CDR1 is SGHVS and CDR2 FNYEAQ. Trimming cost V 5 bases and J 5 bases; bases outside gene matches: 5. CDR3 nucleotide sequence: TGTGCCAGCAGCCTCCGGACTAGCGGAACCGGGGAGCTGTTTTTT. This sequence encodes CASSLRTSGTGELFF.

This chain joins TRBV4-2 and TRBJ2-1; the match to TRBD2 covers 11 bases. The J segment lost 4 bases and the V segment lost 0 bases, leaving 2 bases of the junction unmatched. The CDR3 is made up of 16 amino acids. CDR1 and CDR2 from the germline V gene are LGHNA and YNFKEQ. Here the CDR3 DNA reads TGTGCCAGCAGCCAAGACCTAGCGGGGGGTTACAATGAGCAGTTCTTC. Translated: CASSQDLAGGYNEQFF.

The J gene is TRBJ1-1, the V gene TRBV7-9; the D is unclear. Germline values: CDR1 SEHNR, CDR2 FQNEAQ (reference sequence). The V and J ends lost 2 bases and 13 bases respectively, with 8 bases between them. The CDR3 totals 10 residues. CDR3 amino acids: CASSLNVVFF. The DNA for the CDR3 is TGTGCCAGCAGCTTAAATGTGGTTTTCTTT.

The chain carries TRBV6-1 and TRBJ2-1; perhaps TRBD2 as D (7 bases). V was trimmed by 3 bases and J by 7 bases, leaving 16 bases between them. The CDR3 runs 15 residues. Germline loops: CDR1 MNHNS, CDR2 SASEGT. CDR3 sequence (DNA): TGTGCCAGCAGTGAGGGAGGGGGACGCCAAAATGAGCAGTTCTTC. It encodes CASSEGGGRQNEQFF.